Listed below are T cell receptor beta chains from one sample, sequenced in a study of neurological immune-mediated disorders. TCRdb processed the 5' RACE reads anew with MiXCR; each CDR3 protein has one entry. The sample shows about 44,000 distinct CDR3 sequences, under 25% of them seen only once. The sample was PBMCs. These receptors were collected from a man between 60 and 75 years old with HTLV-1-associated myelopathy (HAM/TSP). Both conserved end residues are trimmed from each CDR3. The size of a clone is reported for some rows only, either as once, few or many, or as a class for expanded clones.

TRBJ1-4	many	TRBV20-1	SARPSTGATNEKLF
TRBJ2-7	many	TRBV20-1	SAREPGRSSYEQY
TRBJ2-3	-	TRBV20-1	SARSLEAGFTDTQY
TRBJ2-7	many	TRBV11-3	ASSRLAGSSGSYEQY
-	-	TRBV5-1	ASSLAGQGNYEQY
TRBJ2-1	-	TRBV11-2	ASSRSGRYNEQF
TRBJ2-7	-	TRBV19	ASMIPSEQY
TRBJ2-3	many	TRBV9	ASSGRPTDTQY
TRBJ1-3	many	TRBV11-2	ASGGSGNTIY
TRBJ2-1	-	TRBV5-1	ASSLAVDRSSYNEQF
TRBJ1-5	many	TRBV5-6	ASSTGLTGGGNQPQH
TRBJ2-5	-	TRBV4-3	ASSQDLSIIETQY
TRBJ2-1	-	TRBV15	ATSRDPVTAGFDEQF
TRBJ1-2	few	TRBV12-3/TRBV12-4	ASSLAETGRHYGYT
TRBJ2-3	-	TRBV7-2	ASSPPGLAITDTQY
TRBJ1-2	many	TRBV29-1	SVEPLAGYGYT
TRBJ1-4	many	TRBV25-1	ASSGIWEGKEKLF
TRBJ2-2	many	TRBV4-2	ASRQSGTITAGELF
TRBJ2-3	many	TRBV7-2	ASSALRTDLSDTQY
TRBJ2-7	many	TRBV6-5	ASSYESWSPEQY
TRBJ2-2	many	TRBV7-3	ASSLTGELF
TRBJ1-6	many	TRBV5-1	ASSLRSQGGSPLH
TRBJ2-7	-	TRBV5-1	ASSLSGSPYEQY